Following are 22 T cell receptor beta chains from one sample sequenced in a study of OX40 agonist ivuxolimab in advanced cancers. Produced via immunoSEQ multiplex PCR; TCRdb's table is partial and in-frame only. The profile covers approximately 50,000 clones, with approximately 88% appearing a single time and about 12% taken by the ten largest. The sequencing used CD4+ or CD8+ T cells sorted from blood, collected in a trial of the OX40 agonist ivuxolimab. These receptors were taken from an adult with an advanced solid tumor such as melanoma, head and neck, liver or kidney cancer.

By sample share, this clone is medium-sized. This chain connects TRBV5-1 to TRBJ1-1; 8 bases agree with TRBD1. CDR1 is SGHRS and CDR2 is YFSETQ in the germline V gene. V gave up 4 bases and J gave up 1 base; unmatched junction bases: 6. The CDR3 is made up of 15 amino acids. CDR3: CASSLGQGSNTEAFF. The CDR3 DNA follows: TGCGCCAGCAGCCTAGGACAGGGTTCGAACACTGAAGCTTTCTTT.

The gene calls are TRBV27 and TRBJ2-5, with a weak D call TRBD1 (5 bases). Per germline, CDR1 MNHEY and CDR2 SMNVEV (reference sequence). Trimming took 8 bases from V and 1 from J, leaving 20 bases between them. The CDR3 extends over 16 amino acids. CDR3 protein: CASGRRGQPLQETQYF. The CDR3 region has the DNA TGTGCCAGCGGCAGAAGAGGACAACCCCTCCAAGAGACCCAGTACTTC.

This chain links TRBV5-1 with TRBJ1-2; the D is unclear. V was shortened by 4 bases and J by 0 bases, with 10 bases between the two germline ends. Per germline, CDR1 SGHRS and CDR2 YFSETQ. The CDR3 sequence is 14 residues long. In nucleotides, the CDR3 is TGCGCCAGCAGCCCACTAGGAGCTAACTATGGCTACACCTTC. Protein sequence: CASSPLGANYGYTF.

This chain links TRBV5-8 with TRBJ2-7; a possible D gene is TRBD1 (5 bases). The CDR3 totals 12 residues. Germline-derived CDR1 and CDR2 are SGHTS and YDEGEE. V was shortened by 8 bases and J by 7 bases, with 16 bases between the two germline ends. The CDR3: CASTKTVSEQYF. CDR3 coding DNA: TGTGCCAGTACTAAGACAGTCTCAGAGCAGTACTTC.

The chain uses TRBV2 and TRBJ1-1, with D perhaps matching TRBD1 (5 bases). This CDR3 region has 15 residues. With 7 bases removed from V and 0 bases from J, the gap between germline ends came to 15 bases. Germline V CDR1 and CDR2: SNHLY, FYNNEI. The CDR3 spells CASTGQLYMNTEAFF. The CDR3 coding sequence is TGTGCCAGCACGGGGCAGCTCTACATGAACACTGAAGCTTTCTTT.

The rearrangement links TRBV7-9 to TRBJ2-1; D ambiguous. Trimming took 3 bases from V and 7 from J, leaving 10 bases between them. The CDR3 is 13 amino acids. Germline assignment: CDR1 SEHNR and CDR2 FQNEAQ (reference sequence). The CDR3 nucleotides are TGTGCCAGCAGCTTTAAGTCAGTTAATGAGCAGTTCTTC. It codes for CASSFKSVNEQFF.

The chain's CDR3 is CANARERSSYNEQFF. The CDR3 DNA sequence: TGTGCCAATGCACGGGAGCGGAGCTCCTACAATGAGCAGTTCTTC. This chain uses TRBV7-3 with TRBJ2-1; tentative D call: TRBD2 (6 bases). This CDR3 has 15 amino acids. From germline, CDR1 is SGHTA and CDR2 FQGTGA. V lost 10 bases, J lost 0 bases, and 16 bases lay in between. Full variable domain (remainder filled in from reference TRBV7-3 and TRBJ2-1): GAGVSQTPSNKVTEKGKYVELRCDPISGHTALYWYRQSLGQGPEFLIYFQGTGAADDSGLPNDRFFAVRPEGSVSTLKIQRTERGDSAVYLCANARERSSYNEQFFGPGTRLTVL.

The CDR3 DNA reads TGTGCCAGCAGCAACACCGGGACTAAAGAGACCCAGTACTTC. Translating it yields CASSNTGTKETQYF. The gene calls are TRBV11-2 and TRBJ2-5; 7 bases match TRBD2. The CDR3 loop spans 14 amino acids. Looked up from germline, CDR1 is SGHAT and CDR2 is FQNNGV. V was clipped by 5 bases and J by 3 bases; unmatched bases: 6. The complete variable domain, with remaining parts taken from reference TRBV11-2 and TRBJ2-5, reads EAGVAQSPRYKIIEKRQSVAFWCNPISGHATLYWYQQILGQGPKLLIQFQNNGVVDDSQLPKDRFSAERLKGVDSTLKIQPAKLEDSAVYLCASSNTGTKETQYFGPGTRLLVL.

The sample holds one count of this clone. A junction end diverges from the germline sequence, so it may reflect a read error. The chain joins TRBV5-1 to TRBJ1-1; perhaps TRBD1 as D (6 bases). This CDR3 contains 15 residues. Looked up from germline, CDR1 is SGHRS and CDR2 is YFSETQ. CDR3 region: CASSRGSTGNPEAFF. DNA of the CDR3: TGCGCCAGCAGTCGCGGATCTACAGGGAACCCTGAAGCTTTCTTT.

The rearrangement uses TRBV6-1 and TRBJ1-2; no clear D gene. The CDR3 contains 11 residues. Trimming removed 6 bases from V and 3 bases from J, with 5 bases in between. Germline V gene lookup returns CDR1 MNHNS and CDR2 SASEGT. CDR3 loop: CASSFDYGYTF. CDR3 bases: TGTGCCAGCAGCTTTGACTATGGCTACACCTTC.

The rearrangement links TRBV2 to TRBJ1-6; D is perhaps TRBD1 (6 bases). The CDR3 is made up of 16 amino acids. Germline values: CDR1 SNHLY, CDR2 FYNNEI. The V end was cut by 3 bases, the J end by 2 bases, with 11 bases between. CDR3 bases: TGTGCCAGCAGTGATTTTGCAGGGGCCTATAATTCACCCCTCCACTTT. Residues: CASSDFAGAYNSPLHF.

This chain connects TRBV28 to TRBJ1-1; no clear D. Germline CDR1 and CDR2: MDHEN and SYDVKM. Trimming removed 6 bases at V and 7 bases at J, with 9 bases between. CDR3 length: 11 amino acids. The CDR3 nucleotides are TGTGCCAGCAGCTCGTCGCATGAAGCTTTCTTT. Encoded protein: CASSSSHEAFF.

The chain employs TRBV28 and TRBJ1-1; TRBD1 matches at 7 bases. This CDR3 region has 14 residues. Germline V gives CDR1 MDHEN, CDR2 SYDVKM. V was pared by 2 bases and J by 4 bases, with 4 bases of the junction left unmatched. As DNA, the CDR3 is TGTGCCAGCAGTTTAACAGGGGTTCGCACTGAAGCTTTCTTT. Protein: CASSLTGVRTEAFF. The full variable domain, with the rest looked up from reference TRBV28 and TRBJ1-1, is DVKVTQSSRYLVKRTGEKVFLECVQDMDHENMFWYRQDPGLGLRLIYFSYDVKMKEKGDIPEGYSVSREKKERFSLILESASTNQTSMYLCASSLTGVRTEAFFGQGTRLTVV.

This chain uses TRBV6-1 with TRBJ1-1; D perhaps matches TRBD1 (5 bases). This CDR3 spans 14 amino acids. Germline V gene lookup returns CDR1 MNHNS and CDR2 SASEGT. V shed 6 bases and J shed 1 base, with 12 bases lying between them. The CDR3 nucleotides are TGTGCCAGCAGGGCCGGGACGGCGAACACTGAAGCTTTCTTT. The encoded protein is CASRAGTANTEAFF.

The chain combines TRBV5-1 with TRBJ1-1; D uncertain. This CDR3 is 14 amino acids long. Trimming cost V 0 bases and J 0 bases, with 6 bases left between them. Germline CDR1 SGHRS, CDR2 YFSETQ. The CDR3 sequence is CASSLGELNTEAFF. CDR3 nucleotides: TGCGCCAGCAGCTTGGGGGAGTTGAACACTGAAGCTTTCTTT.

The gene calls are TRBV5-1 and TRBJ2-5; a possible D gene is TRBD2 (5 bases). V lost 0 bases to trimming and J lost 4 bases, with 16 bases between them. The CDR3 is 16 amino acids. In germline, CDR1 is SGHRS, CDR2 YFSETQ. The CDR3 DNA is TGCGCCAGCAGCTTGGCCCGGGGTTTGGTAGGAGAGACCCAGTACTTC. Translation gives CASSLARGLVGETQYF.

The CDR3: CASSPRANRGLMYF. The DNA of the CDR3 is TGTGCCAGTAGCCCACGGGCCAACCGGGGCCTTATGTACTTC. The chain joins TRBV19 to TRBJ2-7; either TRBD1 or TRBD2 may supply D (5 bases each). V was shortened by 6 bases and J by 12 bases, with 24 bases between the two germline ends. Germline assignment: CDR1 LNHDA and CDR2 SQIVND (reference sequence). The length of the CDR3 is 14 residues.

The chain employs TRBV6-1 and TRBJ1-2; no clear D. With 10 bases removed from V and 10 bases from J, the gap between germline ends came to 13 bases. The CDR3 has 10 residues. Germline lookup yields CDR1 MNHNS and CDR2 SASEGT. The CDR3 sequence: CATAEFVYTF. CDR3 DNA sequence: TGTGCCACGGCAGAGTTTGTCTACACCTTC.

The rearrangement links TRBV14 to TRBJ1-4; D is ambiguous. Between the trimmed V and J ends, which lost 2 bases and 8 bases, there was a span of 18 bases. The CDR3 contains 16 residues. Germline V gene lookup returns CDR1 SGHDN and CDR2 FVKESK. In nucleotides, the CDR3 is TGTGCCAGCAGCCAACCAGGCGATGGTGTAAGGGAAAAACTGTTTTTT. Translated: CASSQPGDGVREKLFF.

The chain couples TRBV19 to TRBJ1-2, with 11 bases identical to TRBD1. With 5 bases clipped from V and 3 bases from J, the junction kept 5 bases outside the gene matches. Germline loops: CDR1 LNHDA, CDR2 SQIVND (reference sequence). CDR3 size: 15 residues. The DNA for the CDR3 is TGTGCCAGTAGTCTCCTGGGACAGGGGGACTATGGCTACACCTTC. Protein sequence: CASSLLGQGDYGYTF. The full variable domain, in which reference TRBV19 and TRBJ1-2 provide the parts outside the CDR3, is DGGITQSPKYLFRKEGQNVTLSCEQNLNHDAMYWYRQDPGQGLRLIYYSQIVNDFQKGDIAEGYSVSREKKESFPLTVTSAQKNPTAFYLCASSLLGQGDYGYTFGSGTRLTVV.

This chain uses TRBV5-1 with TRBJ1-1; maybe TRBD1 (5 bases). Trimming shortened V by 2 bases and J by 1 base, and 6 bases separated the two germline ends. Germline V CDR1 and CDR2: SGHRS, YFSETQ. This CDR3 is 13 amino acids long. This CDR3 reads CASSFRGNTEAFF. CDR3 nucleotide sequence: TGCGCCAGCAGCTTTAGGGGGAACACTGAAGCTTTCTTT.

This chain joins TRBV7-2 and TRBJ1-4; D gene ambiguous. The CDR3 has 14 residues. The ends were cut back, 5 bases at V and 8 bases at J, with 15 bases in the middle. The germline V gene has CDR1 SGHTA and CDR2 FQGNSA. The DNA of the CDR3 is TGTGCCAGCAGCCCAAGGCGAGGTTGGGAAAAACTGTTTTTT. Translating gives CASSPRRGWEKLFF.